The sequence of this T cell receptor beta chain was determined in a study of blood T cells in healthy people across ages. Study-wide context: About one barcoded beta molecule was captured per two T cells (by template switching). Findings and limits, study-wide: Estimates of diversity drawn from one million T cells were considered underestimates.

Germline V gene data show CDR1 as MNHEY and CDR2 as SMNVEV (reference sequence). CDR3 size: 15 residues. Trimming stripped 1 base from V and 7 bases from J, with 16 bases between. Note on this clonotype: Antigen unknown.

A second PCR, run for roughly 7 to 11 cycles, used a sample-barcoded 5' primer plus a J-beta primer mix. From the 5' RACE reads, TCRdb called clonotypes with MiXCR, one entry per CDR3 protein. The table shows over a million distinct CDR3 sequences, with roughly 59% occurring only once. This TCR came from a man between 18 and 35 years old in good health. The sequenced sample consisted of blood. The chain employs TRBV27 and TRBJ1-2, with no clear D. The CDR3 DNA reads TGTGCCAGCAGTTTATGGGCCGGAGGAGGTGGTGGCTACACCTTC. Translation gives CASSLWAGGGGGYTF.